A single sample gave rise to the 2 T cell receptor beta chains below, sequenced in a study of T cells in Graves' hyperthyroidism and ophthalmopathy. The CDR3 regions of TCR beta were amplified from RNA transcripts. HTBI primers drove first-round RT-PCR of the TCR CDR3. TCRdb reanalysed the multiplex PCR reads using MiXCR and keeps one entry per CDR3 protein. The data hold roughly 520,000 distinct CDR3 sequences, with approximately 25% observed a single time. Sequenced input: blood. The source is a woman under 40 with Graves' ophthalmopathy.

This clonotype was detected ten times or more. This chain joins TRBV5-1 and TRBJ1-2; 7 positions agree with TRBD1. Germline-derived CDR1 and CDR2 are SGHRS and YFSETQ. The V and J ends lost 0 bases and 2 bases, in that order; junction bases with no gene match: 4. The CDR3 contains 15 residues. The CDR3 DNA follows: TGCGCCAGCAGCTTGGACCAGGGGGAGAACTATGGCTACACCTTC. Encoded protein: CASSLDQGENYGYTF.

This clonotype has more than one count but fewer than ten. The chain has TRBV6-1 and TRBJ2-7, with 8 positions matching TRBD1. V lost 4 bases, J lost 1 base, and 6 bases stayed unmatched. From germline, CDR1 is MNHNS and CDR2 SASEGT. The CDR3 totals 15 residues. This CDR3 reads CASSATGTGSYEQYF. The CDR3 region has the DNA TGTGCCAGCAGTGCAACCGGGACAGGATCCTACGAGCAGTACTTC.